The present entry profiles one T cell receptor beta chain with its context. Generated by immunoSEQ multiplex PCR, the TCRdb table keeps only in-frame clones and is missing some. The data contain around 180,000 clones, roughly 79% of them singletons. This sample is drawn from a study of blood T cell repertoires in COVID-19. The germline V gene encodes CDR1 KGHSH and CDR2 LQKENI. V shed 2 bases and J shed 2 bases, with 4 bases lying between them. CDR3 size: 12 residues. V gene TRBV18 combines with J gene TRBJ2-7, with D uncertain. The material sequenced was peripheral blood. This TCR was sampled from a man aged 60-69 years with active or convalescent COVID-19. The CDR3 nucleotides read TGTGCCAGCTCACCAACTGCCTACGAGCAGTACTTC. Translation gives CASSPTAYEQYF.